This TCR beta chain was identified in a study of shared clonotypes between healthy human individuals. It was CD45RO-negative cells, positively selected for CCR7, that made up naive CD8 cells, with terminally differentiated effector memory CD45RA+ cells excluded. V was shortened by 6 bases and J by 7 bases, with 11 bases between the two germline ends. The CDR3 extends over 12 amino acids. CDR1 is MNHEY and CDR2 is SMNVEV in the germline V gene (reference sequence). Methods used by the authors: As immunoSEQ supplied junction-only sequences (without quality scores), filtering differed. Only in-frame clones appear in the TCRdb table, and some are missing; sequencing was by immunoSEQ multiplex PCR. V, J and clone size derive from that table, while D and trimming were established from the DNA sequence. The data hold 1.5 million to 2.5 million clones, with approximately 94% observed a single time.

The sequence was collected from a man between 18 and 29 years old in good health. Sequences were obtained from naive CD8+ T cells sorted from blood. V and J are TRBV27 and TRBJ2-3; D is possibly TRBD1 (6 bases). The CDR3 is CASRRTDNTQYF. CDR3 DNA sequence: TGTGCCAGCAGACGGACAGATAATACGCAGTATTTT.